This T cell receptor (beta chain) was observed in a study of blood T cell repertoires in COVID-19. The germline V gene encodes CDR1 MNHEY and CDR2 SMNVEV (reference sequence). J gave up 3 bases and V 4 bases, and 5 bases lay outside the gene matches. The CDR3 contains 15 residues. Profiled with immunoSEQ multiplex PCR; TCRdb holds only in-frame clones, not every one. The sample contains about 380,000 clones, roughly nine tenths of which appear only once. This TCR came from a woman aged 25 to 39 who had recovered from COVID-19. The chain links TRBV27 to TRBJ2-7; 11 bases align to TRBD1. Sample: PBMCs or T cells enriched from blood (not recorded which). This CDR3 reads CASSSIGTGGYEQYF. In nucleotides, the CDR3 is TGTGCCAGCAGTTCGATCGGGACAGGGGGCTACGAGCAGTACTTC.